These T cell receptor beta chains were read from a single sample in a study of cytomegalovirus exposure and HLA in healthy donors. Some clones are missing from TCRdb's copy, which holds only in-frame ones; the method was immunoSEQ multiplex PCR. The sample shows 150,000 to 200,000 clones, 82% of them seen only once. The sequenced sample consisted of PBMCs. All receptors come from a girl under 18 in good health and CMV-seropositive. Each CDR3 is given with its conserved first and last residue. The D gene is left open where the match is weak. Not every row has a clone size; where given, it reads once, few, many or a size class.

V: TRBV4-3
size: -
D: -
J: TRBJ1-5
DNA: TGCGCCAGCAGCCAAGACAGGCAGGGAGGTGGCGATCAGCCCCAGCATTTT
CDR3: CASSQDRQGGGDQPQHF

V: TRBV6-5
size: -
D: TRBD2
J: TRBJ2-5
DNA: TGTGCCAGCAGTTACGGAGCGGGGGGAGAGACCCAGTACTTC
CDR3: CASSYGAGGETQYF

V: TRBV4-2
size: -
D: TRBD2
J: TRBJ2-3
DNA: TGTGCCAGCAGCCACAACGGACTAGCGGGGGGGTCCGTAGATACGCAGTATTTT
CDR3: CASSHNGLAGGSVDTQYF

V: TRBV11-2
size: -
D: -
J: TRBJ2-7
DNA: TGTGCCAGCAGCCCGCCGGTTTCCTACGAGCAGTACTTC
CDR3: CASSPPVSYEQYF

V: TRBV27
size: -
D: TRBD2
J: TRBJ2-7
DNA: TGTGCCAGCAGTCCCCTAGGACTAGCGGGATATGCTCCCTACGAGCAGTACTTC
CDR3: CASSPLGLAGYAPYEQYF

V: TRBV15
size: once
D: -
J: TRBJ2-7
DNA: TGTGCCACCAGCCAGGGAATTTTCTACGAGCAGTACTTC
CDR3: CATSQGIFYEQYF

V: TRBV2
size: -
D: -
J: TRBJ2-7
DNA: TGTGCCAGCAGCCCCGGACTCGGCTACGAGCAGTACTTC
CDR3: CASSPGLGYEQYF

V: TRBV28
size: -
D: -
J: TRBJ2-2
DNA: TGTGCCAGCAGTCCGCCAATAGCCCGGAACACCGGGGAGCTGTTTTTT
CDR3: CASSPPIARNTGELFF

V: TRBV19
size: once
D: -
J: TRBJ1-2
DNA: TGTGCCAGTAGTATAGATCAGGGGATCTATGGCTACACCTTC
CDR3: CASSIDQGIYGYTF

V: TRBV19
size: -
D: -
J: TRBJ2-7
DNA: TGTGCCAGTAGTATCCGGGTGCAGCCCTACGAGCAGTACTTC
CDR3: CASSIRVQPYEQYF

V: TRBV5-1
size: -
D: TRBD1
J: TRBJ2-1
DNA: TGCGCCAGCAGCTTCCTGGGACAGGGCTATGAGCAGTTCTTC
CDR3: CASSFLGQGYEQFF

V: TRBV10-3
size: -
D: -
J: TRBJ1-1
DNA: TGTGCCATCAGTGACAGGGGGAACACTGAAGCTTTCTTT
CDR3: CAISDRGNTEAFF

V: TRBV25-1
size: -
D: -
J: TRBJ1-1
DNA: TGTGCCAGCAGTGTCTTCTCGAACACTGAAGCTTTCTTT
CDR3: CASSVFSNTEAFF

V: TRBV2
size: -
D: TRBD1
J: TRBJ1-3
DNA: TGTGCCAGCAGTGACCGACAGGGAAGCTCTGGAAACACCATATATTTT
CDR3: CASSDRQGSSGNTIYF

V: TRBV28
size: -
D: -
J: TRBJ1-1
DNA: TGTGCCAGCACCTTGGGGGGGGCTGGAACGAACACTGAAGCTTTCTTT
CDR3: CASTLGGAGTNTEAFF

V: TRBV5-1
size: -
D: TRBD1
J: TRBJ2-1
DNA: TGCGCCAGCAGCGGGGGACAGGCCTCCTACAATGAGCAGTTCTTC
CDR3: CASSGGQASYNEQFF

V: TRBV18
size: -
D: TRBD1
J: TRBJ2-2
DNA: TGTGCCAGCTCCCAATGGACAGGCCGCACCGGGGAGCTGTTTTTT
CDR3: CASSQWTGRTGELFF

V: TRBV18
size: -
D: TRBD1
J: TRBJ1-2
DNA: TGTGCCAGCGCCGGGACAGCCAATAACTATGGCTACACCTTC
CDR3: CASAGTANNYGYTF

V: TRBV5-4
size: -
D: TRBD2
J: TRBJ2-2
DNA: TGTGCCAGCAGCTTCAAGCGGGGTAACACCGGGGAGCTGTTTTTT
CDR3: CASSFKRGNTGELFF

V: TRBV27
size: few
D: -
J: TRBJ2-1
DNA: TGTGCCACCCTGTGTCGGGGGGCGCTTTGGGATGAGCAGTTCTTC
CDR3: CATLCRGALWDEQFF

V: TRBV15
size: -
D: TRBD2
J: TRBJ2-1
DNA: TGTGCCACCAGCAGAGATAATAAGGGACTAGCCCCGTTCTTC
CDR3: CATSRDNKGLAPFF

V: TRBV7-8
size: -
D: TRBD1
J: TRBJ2-3
DNA: TGTGCCAGCCGTCCAGGGGGCGGAGATACGCAGTATTTT
CDR3: CASRPGGGDTQYF

V: TRBV19
size: few
D: -
J: TRBJ1-2
DNA: TGTGCCAGTAGAGCGGCGTCGGTTGCGGTCGGCTACACCTTC
CDR3: CASRAASVAVGYTF

V: TRBV9
size: once
D: TRBD1
J: TRBJ1-2
DNA: TGCGACAAGTTAGGACAGGGCCACTATGGCTACACCTTC
CDR3: CDKLGQGHYGYTF

V: TRBV10-3
size: -
D: -
J: TRBJ1-3
DNA: TGTGCCATCAGCGGGATCGGGGCTGGAAACACCATATATTTT
CDR3: CAISGIGAGNTIYF

V: TRBV28
size: -
D: -
J: TRBJ1-2
DNA: TGTGCCAGCAGTTTCGAGGAGTCGGGTGTTAACTATGGCTACACCTTC
CDR3: CASSFEESGVNYGYTF

V: TRBV19
size: once
D: -
J: TRBJ2-7
DNA: TGTGCCAGTAGTATCCCGACGGGGGACGAGCAGTACTTC
CDR3: CASSIPTGDEQYF

V: TRBV7-8
size: few
D: TRBD2
J: TRBJ2-2
DNA: TGTGCCAGCAGGGGACGGGGGGGCGGCACCGGGGAGCTGTTTTTT
CDR3: CASRGRGGGTGELFF

V: TRBV5-4
size: -
D: TRBD1
J: TRBJ2-7
DNA: TGTGCCAGCAAAGCACCGGGACAGGGGACCTACGAGCAGTACTTC
CDR3: CASKAPGQGTYEQYF

V: TRBV30
size: -
D: TRBD2
J: TRBJ2-3
DNA: TGTGCCTGGAGTGTATGGGGACTATCCGATACGCAGTATTTT
CDR3: CAWSVWGLSDTQYF

V: TRBV11-1
size: -
D: TRBD2
J: TRBJ2-7
DNA: TGTGCCAGCAGCTCCTTGGGACTAGCGGGCTCCTACGAGCAGTACTTC
CDR3: CASSSLGLAGSYEQYF

V: TRBV5-1
size: once
D: -
J: TRBJ2-7
DNA: TGCGCCAGCAGCTCGGACACGTACTCCTACGAGCAGTACTTC
CDR3: CASSSDTYSYEQYF

V: TRBV6-5
size: -
D: TRBD2
J: TRBJ2-1
DNA: TGTGCCAGCAGTTACTCGCGGCTAGCGGGGGACAATGAGCAGTTCTTC
CDR3: CASSYSRLAGDNEQFF

V: TRBV18
size: -
D: -
J: TRBJ2-3
DNA: TGTGCCAGCTCACACGGCCGGCCCGGGGCAGATACGCAGTATTTT
CDR3: CASSHGRPGADTQYF

V: TRBV28
size: -
D: TRBD2
J: TRBJ2-1
DNA: TGTGCCAGCAGTTTACTACCGGGACTAGCGGGGGCCTACTCCTACAATGAGCAGTTCTTC
CDR3: CASSLLPGLAGAYSYNEQFF

V: TRBV6-5
size: -
D: -
J: TRBJ2-7
DNA: TGTGCCAGCAGTCCGACTATCTACGAGCAGTACTTC
CDR3: CASSPTIYEQYF

V: TRBV5-1
size: -
D: TRBD2
J: TRBJ2-7
DNA: TGCGCCAGCAGCCGAGGACTAGCGGGAGGTCAGCAGTACTTC
CDR3: CASSRGLAGGQQYF

V: TRBV10-3
size: -
D: -
J: TRBJ1-2
DNA: TGTGCCATCAGTGATCTGCGCGGATCTAACTATGGCTACACCTTC
CDR3: CAISDLRGSNYGYTF

V: TRBV6-1
size: -
D: -
J: TRBJ1-1
DNA: TGTGCCAGCAGCCTTTCTGAGACGAGGACTGAAGCTTTCTTT
CDR3: CASSLSETRTEAFF

V: TRBV6-6
size: -
D: -
J: TRBJ2-4
DNA: TGTGCCAGCAGTTACCACAGGGTAGGCGCCAAAAACATTCAGTACTTC
CDR3: CASSYHRVGAKNIQYF

V: TRBV10-1
size: -
D: TRBD2
J: TRBJ2-1
DNA: TGCGCCAGCAGTGAGGTGGGACTAGCGTCCTACAATGAGCAGTTCTTC
CDR3: CASSEVGLASYNEQFF

V: TRBV11-3
size: once
D: TRBD2
J: TRBJ2-2
DNA: TGTGCCAGCAGCCCCGGCGGGAGGGCCGCCGGGGAGCTGTTTTTT
CDR3: CASSPGGRAAGELFF

V: TRBV30
size: -
D: TRBD1
J: TRBJ1-5
DNA: TGTGCCTCCTCCGGGACAGTCAATCAGCCCCAGCATTTT
CDR3: CASSGTVNQPQHF

V: TRBV27
size: -
D: TRBD2
J: TRBJ2-7
DNA: TGTGCCAGCAGTTTAGACAGCGGGGTCTACGAGCAGTACTTC
CDR3: CASSLDSGVYEQYF

V: TRBV5-4
size: -
D: -
J: TRBJ1-1
DNA: TGTGCCAGCAGCGCCCTGACAGAAGGGAACACTGAAGCTTTCTTT
CDR3: CASSALTEGNTEAFF

V: TRBV5-1
size: few
D: -
J: TRBJ1-2
DNA: TGCGCCAGCAGCTTGGGGCAGGGGAGAACCTCAGGCTACACCTTC
CDR3: CASSLGQGRTSGYTF